The 20 T cell receptor beta chains below were found in one sample sequenced in a study of blood T cell repertoires in COVID-19. The assay was immunoSEQ multiplex PCR, and TCRdb's table has in-frame clones only and misses some. The sample contains 150,000 to 200,000 clones, roughly 84% of which appear only once. The material sequenced was PBMCs or T cells enriched from blood (not recorded which). Every receptor here comes from a man aged 45-60 years who had recovered from COVID-19.

This rearrangement joins TRBV6-1 to TRBJ1-5; D remains ambiguous. Germline CDR1 and CDR2: MNHNS and SASEGT. The CDR3 sequence is 17 residues long. V was clipped by 2 bases and J by 4 bases, with 18 bases between them. The CDR3 bases are TGTGCCAGCAGTGAATCACGATCGCCCACAGCTAATCAGCCCCAGCATTTT. It specifies CASSESRSPTANQPQHF.

This chain uses TRBV5-1 with TRBJ2-1; tentatively, D is TRBD1 (6 bases). Germline assignment: CDR1 SGHRS and CDR2 YFSETQ. The CDR3 has 13 amino acids. V lost 3 bases, J lost 7 bases, and 11 bases lay in between. CDR3 sequence reads: CASSWDMANEQFF. The CDR3, as DNA: TGCGCCAGCAGCTGGGACATGGCGAATGAGCAGTTCTTC.

The gene calls are TRBV27 and TRBJ1-1; 11 nucleotides match TRBD1. Germline V CDR1 and CDR2: MNHEY, SMNVEV (reference sequence). The V gene end was trimmed by 6 bases and the J gene end by 6 bases; junction bases not matched to a gene: 6. The CDR3 runs 14 residues. CDR3 residues: CASRSSGQGAEAFF. The CDR3 nucleotides are TGTGCCAGCAGGTCCTCGGGACAGGGGGCTGAAGCTTTCTTT.

V and J are TRBV7-2 and TRBJ2-7; 8 nucleotides match TRBD1. CDR1 is SGHTA and CDR2 is FQGNSA in the germline V gene. V was clipped by 6 bases and J by 3 bases; unmatched bases: 4. The CDR3 spans 13 residues. The CDR3 region is CASRDGQGYEQYF. The CDR3 bases are TGTGCCAGCAGGGATGGACAGGGCTACGAGCAGTACTTC.

The chain combines TRBV6-5 with TRBJ1-5, with a possible D match to TRBD1 (6 bases). CDR1 and CDR2 from the germline V gene are MNHEY and SVGAGI. Trimming took off 7 bases at V and 6 bases at J, with 19 bases between the two ends. This CDR3 is built from 15 residues. The CDR3 DNA follows: TGTGCCAGCACCCTACGGGGGGGCGGAGGTCAGCCCCAGCATTTT. Its translation: CASTLRGGGGQPQHF.

The chain joins TRBV4-1 to TRBJ2-2, with 7 positions matching TRBD2. V was pared by 1 base and J by 1 base, with 9 bases of the junction left unmatched. Germline assignment: CDR1 MGHRA and CDR2 YSYEKL. This CDR3 is built from 18 residues. The CDR3 DNA sequence: TGCGCCAGCAGCCAAGTCAAAGGGAGGGGCTTGAACACCGGGGAGCTGTTTTTT. Its translation is CASSQVKGRGLNTGELFF.

V is TRBV11-2 and J is TRBJ1-2; a weak D match, TRBD1 (5 bases). Between the trimmed V and J ends, which lost 1 base and 0 bases, there was a span of 9 bases. In germline, CDR1 is SGHAT, CDR2 FQNNGV. This CDR3 comprises 15 residues. CDR3 region: CASSLAGASNYGYTF. For the CDR3, the DNA is TGTGCCAGCAGCTTAGCTGGGGCCTCTAACTATGGCTACACCTTC.

This clone has more than one count but fewer than ten. The genes are TRBV19 and TRBJ1-1, with 7 bases that match TRBD1. Per germline, CDR1 LNHDA and CDR2 SQIVND (reference sequence). The length of the CDR3 is 16 residues. Trimming took 5 bases from V and 2 from J; bases not matched to a gene: 11. CDR3 in amino acids: CASSLRPGTANTEAFF. CDR3 coding DNA: TGTGCCAGTAGTCTTCGCCCGGGGACAGCAAACACTGAAGCTTTCTTT.

The chain carries TRBV5-1 and TRBJ2-5; TRBD1 matches at 8 bases. Germline trimming cut 0 bases from V and 6 bases from J; bases unmatched to any gene: 4. Germline CDR1 SGHRS, CDR2 YFSETQ. The CDR3 loop spans 14 amino acids. The DNA of the CDR3 is TGCGCCAGCAGCTTGGCTGACAGGGGTCAGACCCAGTACTTC. Its translation: CASSLADRGQTQYF.

The chain uses TRBV6-1 and TRBJ2-5, with D possibly matching TRBD1 (6 bases). In germline, CDR1 is MNHNS, CDR2 SASEGT. V lost 2 bases and J lost 2, with 9 bases in between. This CDR3 spans 14 amino acids. This CDR3 reads CASSENRVQETQYF. Written as DNA, the CDR3 is TGTGCCAGCAGTGAAAACAGGGTTCAAGAGACCCAGTACTTC.

Sample share makes this clone large. This chain uses TRBV19 with TRBJ2-1, with D unresolved. There are 12 residues in the CDR3. V gave up 7 bases and J gave up 3 bases, with 7 bases separating them. Germline V gene data show CDR1 as LNHDA and CDR2 as SQIVND (reference sequence). The CDR3 bases are TGTGCCAGTAATTCAGACTACAATGAGCAGTTCTTC. Translation: CASNSDYNEQFF.

This clone was detected only a few times. The V gene is TRBV5-6, the J gene TRBJ1-4; 11 nucleotides match TRBD1. V was pared by 3 bases and J by 5 bases, with 3 bases of the junction left unmatched. This CDR3 comprises 15 residues. From germline, CDR1 is SGHDT and CDR2 YYEEEE. The CDR3, as DNA: TGTGCCAGCAGCTACGGGACAGGGGGGAATGAAAAACTGTTTTTT. Protein product: CASSYGTGGNEKLFF.

CDR3 bases: TGCGCCAGCAGCCAAGATCAATCCGGGACAGAGGAGCTGTTTTTT. Amino acids: CASSQDQSGTEELFF. The rearrangement uses TRBV4-1 and TRBJ2-2, with 7 bases matching TRBD1. Unmatched junction bases numbered 8, after V lost 0 bases and J lost 10 bases. The germline V gene has CDR1 MGHRA and CDR2 YSYEKL. CDR3 length equals 15 residues.

The DNA for the CDR3 is TGTGCCAGCAGCTTGGAAAGCGGGGGGGCAAATGAGCAGTTCTTC. It yields the protein CASSLESGGANEQFF. This chain connects TRBV5-4 to TRBJ2-1, with 10 bases fitting TRBD2. The V gene's germline CDR1 is SGHNT and CDR2 YYREEE (reference sequence). This CDR3 comprises 15 residues. The V gene end was trimmed by 0 bases and the J gene end by 7 bases; junction bases not matched to a gene: 4.

The chain joins TRBV3-1 (or the pseudogene TRBV3-2) to TRBJ1-1; D not resolved. This CDR3 comprises 13 residues. Trimming took off 0 bases at V and 11 bases at J, with 13 bases between the two ends. The germline gives CDR1 LGHDT, CDR2 YNNKEL (reference sequence). CDR3 nucleotides: TGTGCCAGCAGCCAAGACCATGAGCGTCCGGCTTTCTTT. Protein sequence: CASSQDHERPAFF.

The CDR3 protein is CAIRPGTGGSGELFF. In DNA, the CDR3 is TGTGCCATCAGGCCCGGGACAGGGGGCTCCGGGGAGCTGTTTTTT. The chain combines TRBV10-3 with TRBJ2-2; TRBD1 aligns across 12 bases. With 6 bases clipped from V and 6 bases from J, the junction kept 5 bases outside the gene matches. CDR1 and CDR2 from the germline V gene are ENHRY and SYGVKD. The CDR3 runs 15 residues.

V and J are TRBV5-1 and TRBJ2-2; 11 bases line up with TRBD2. This CDR3 has 17 residues. Looked up from germline, CDR1 is SGHRS and CDR2 is YFSETQ. V shed 1 base, J shed 7 bases, and the junction held 9 bases outside the gene matches. The CDR3 loop is CASSLRLAGGPGGELFF. For the CDR3, the DNA is TGCGCCAGCAGCTTGAGGCTAGCGGGGGGCCCCGGCGGGGAGCTGTTTTTT.

This clone was seen only once. V usage is TRBV4-2 and J usage is TRBJ1-1, with a weak D call TRBD1 (5 bases). The CDR3 sequence is 16 residues long. CDR1 is LGHNA, CDR2 YNFKEQ, per germline. V dropped 0 bases and J dropped 5 bases, with 16 bases sitting between them. In DNA, the CDR3 is TGTGCCAGCAGCCAAGAACCTATCGGGGGTCGGACTGAAGCTTTCTTT. It codes for CASSQEPIGGRTEAFF.

The chain joins TRBV5-1 to TRBJ2-1; TRBD2 matches 14 bases. V trimming: 4 bases; J trimming: 8 bases; junction bases outside the gene matches: 8. The germline gives CDR1 SGHRS, CDR2 YFSETQ. This CDR3 spans 16 amino acids. CDR3: CASSAGLAGGVDEQFF. In nucleotides, the CDR3 is TGCGCCAGCAGCGCCGGACTAGCGGGGGGAGTCGATGAGCAGTTCTTC.

Written as DNA, the CDR3 is TGTGCCAGCAGCGTGGAACCTAGCGGGGCGTACAATGAGCAGTTCTTC. It codes for CASSVEPSGAYNEQFF. This sequence joins TRBV9 and TRBJ2-1, with TRBD2 matching over 9 bases. The V and J ends lost 2 bases and 4 bases, in that order; junction bases with no gene match: 7. Germline V gives CDR1 SGDLS, CDR2 YYNGEE. This CDR3 has 16 residues. Using reference TRBV9 and TRBJ2-1 for the parts outside the CDR3, the full variable domain is DSGVTQTPKHLITATGQRVTLRCSPRSGDLSVYWYQQSLDQGLQFLIQYYNGEERAKGNILERFSAQQFPDLHSELNLSSLELGDSALYFCASSVEPSGAYNEQFFGPGTRLTVL.